Sequencing of this TCR beta chain was carried out in a study of post-analysis software for immune sequencing data. About the research overall: There were relapsing-remitting, secondary progressive and progressive-relapsing multiple sclerosis among the disease courses included.

Unique molecular identifiers tagged the TCR beta cDNA libraries. MiXCR was run by TCRdb on the PCR reads, yielding one entry per CDR3 protein. The sample holds about 820,000 distinct CDR3 sequences, about 57% seen once. The material sequenced was blood. The receptor was derived from a girl between 10 and 17 years old with multiple sclerosis.

CDR3 sequence (DNA): TGTGCCAGCAGCTATGACCCTAAAGAGACCCAGTACTTC. Its protein is CASSYDPKETQYF. J is TRBJ2-5 and V is TRBV7-3; D is uncertain. V lost 4 bases to trimming and J lost 3 bases, with 9 bases between them. The CDR3 sequence is 13 residues long. CDR1 is SGHTA, CDR2 FQGTGA, per germline.